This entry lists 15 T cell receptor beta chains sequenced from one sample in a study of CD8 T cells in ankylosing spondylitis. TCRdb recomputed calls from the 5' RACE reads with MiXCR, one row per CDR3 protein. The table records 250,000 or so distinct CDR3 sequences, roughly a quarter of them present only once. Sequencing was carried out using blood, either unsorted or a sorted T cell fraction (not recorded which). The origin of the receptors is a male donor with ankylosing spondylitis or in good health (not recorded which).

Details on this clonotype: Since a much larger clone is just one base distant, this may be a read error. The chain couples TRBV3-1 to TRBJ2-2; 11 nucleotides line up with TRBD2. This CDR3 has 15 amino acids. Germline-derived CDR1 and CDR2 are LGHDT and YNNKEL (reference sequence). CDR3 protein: CACSLGTSGTGELFF. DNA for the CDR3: TGTGCCTGCAGCCTCGGGACTAGCGGCACCGGGGAGCTGTTTTTT. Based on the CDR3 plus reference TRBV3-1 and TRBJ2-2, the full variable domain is DTAVSQTPKYLVTQMGNDKSIKCEQNLGHDTMYWYKQDSKKFLKIMFSYNNKELIINETVPNRFSPKSPDKAHLNLHINSLELGDSAVYFCACSLGTSGTGELFFGEGSRLTVL.

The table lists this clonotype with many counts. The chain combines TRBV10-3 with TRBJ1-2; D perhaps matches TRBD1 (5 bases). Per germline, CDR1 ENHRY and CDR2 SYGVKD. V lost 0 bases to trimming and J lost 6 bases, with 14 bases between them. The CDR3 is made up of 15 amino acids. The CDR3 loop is CAISESIAGFDGYTF. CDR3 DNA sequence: TGTGCCATCAGTGAGTCGATTGCAGGGTTCGATGGCTACACCTTC.

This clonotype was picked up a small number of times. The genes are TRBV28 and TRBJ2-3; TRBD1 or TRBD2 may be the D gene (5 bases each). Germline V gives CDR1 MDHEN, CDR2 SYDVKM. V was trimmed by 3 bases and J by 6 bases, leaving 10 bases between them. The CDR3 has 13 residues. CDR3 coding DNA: TGTGCCAGCAGTTTCCCGTGGGGGGATACGCAGTATTTT. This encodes CASSFPWGDTQYF.

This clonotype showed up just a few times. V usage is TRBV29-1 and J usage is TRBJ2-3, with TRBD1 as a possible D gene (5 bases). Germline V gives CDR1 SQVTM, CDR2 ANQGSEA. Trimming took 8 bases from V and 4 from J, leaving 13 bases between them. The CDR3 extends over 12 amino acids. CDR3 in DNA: TGCAGCTCGGCACAGGTTGCAGATACGCAGTATTTT. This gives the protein CSSAQVADTQYF.

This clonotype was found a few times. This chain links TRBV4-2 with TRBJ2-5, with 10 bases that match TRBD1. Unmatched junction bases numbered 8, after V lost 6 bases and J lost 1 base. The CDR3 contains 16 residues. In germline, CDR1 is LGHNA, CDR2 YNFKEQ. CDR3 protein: CASSRQGANIQETQYF. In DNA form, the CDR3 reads TGTGCCAGCAGTAGACAGGGGGCGAATATCCAAGAGACCCAGTACTTC.

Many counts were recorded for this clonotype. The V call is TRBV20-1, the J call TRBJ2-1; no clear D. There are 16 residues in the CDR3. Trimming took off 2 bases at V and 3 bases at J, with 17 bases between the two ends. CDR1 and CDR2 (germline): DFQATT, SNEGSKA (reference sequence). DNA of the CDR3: TGCAGTGCTAGATCCCCAGGTGGTATTTTCTACAATGAGCAGTTCTTC. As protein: CSARSPGGIFYNEQFF.

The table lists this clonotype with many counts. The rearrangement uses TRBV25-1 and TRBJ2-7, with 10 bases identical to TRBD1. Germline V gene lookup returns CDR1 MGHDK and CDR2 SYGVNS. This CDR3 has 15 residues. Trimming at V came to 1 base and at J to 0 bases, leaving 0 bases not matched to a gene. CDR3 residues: CASSEWTGGSYEQYF. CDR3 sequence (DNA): TGTGCCAGCAGTGAATGGACAGGGGGCTCCTACGAGCAGTACTTC.

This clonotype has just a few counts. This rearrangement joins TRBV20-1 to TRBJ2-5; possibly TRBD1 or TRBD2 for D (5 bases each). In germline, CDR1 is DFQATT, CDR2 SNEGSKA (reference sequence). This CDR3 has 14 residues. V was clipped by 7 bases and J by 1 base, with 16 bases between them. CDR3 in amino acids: CSGGTGPFQETQYF. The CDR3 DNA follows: TGCAGTGGGGGGACGGGGCCCTTCCAAGAGACCCAGTACTTC.

CDR3 nucleotide sequence: TGCAGTGCTAGAAGACTAGTTGTAGTGGATGAGCAGTTCTTC. Translated, it gives CSARRLVVVDEQFF. This rearrangement joins TRBV20-1 to TRBJ2-1, with D maybe TRBD2 (6 bases). Trimming shortened V by 2 bases and J by 8 bases, and 16 bases separated the two germline ends. CDR3 length: 14 amino acids. Germline CDR1 DFQATT, CDR2 SNEGSKA (reference sequence).

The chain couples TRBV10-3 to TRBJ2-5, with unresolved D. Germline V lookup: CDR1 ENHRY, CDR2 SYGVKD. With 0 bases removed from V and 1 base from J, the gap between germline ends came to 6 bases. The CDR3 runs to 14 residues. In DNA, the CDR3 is TGTGCCATCAGTGAGTCGGCAAGCCAAGAGACCCAGTACTTC. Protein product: CAISESASQETQYF.

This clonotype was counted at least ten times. CDR3 protein: CASSPTSGSTDTQYF. In DNA form, the CDR3 reads TGTGCCAGCAGCCCAACTAGCGGGAGCACAGATACGCAGTATTTT. The chain combines TRBV3-1 with TRBJ2-3, with 9 bases that match TRBD2. V shed 4 bases, J shed 0 bases, and the junction held 2 bases outside the gene matches. Germline CDR1 is LGHDT and CDR2 is YNNKEL (reference sequence). The CDR3 is made up of 15 amino acids.

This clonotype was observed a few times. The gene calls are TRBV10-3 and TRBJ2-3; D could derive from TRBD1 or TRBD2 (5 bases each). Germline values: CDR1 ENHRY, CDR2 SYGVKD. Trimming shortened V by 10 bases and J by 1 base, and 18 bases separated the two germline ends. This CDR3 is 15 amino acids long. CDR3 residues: CATSEGTAGTDTQYF. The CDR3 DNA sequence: TGTGCCACCTCCGAAGGGACGGCCGGCACAGATACGCAGTATTTT.

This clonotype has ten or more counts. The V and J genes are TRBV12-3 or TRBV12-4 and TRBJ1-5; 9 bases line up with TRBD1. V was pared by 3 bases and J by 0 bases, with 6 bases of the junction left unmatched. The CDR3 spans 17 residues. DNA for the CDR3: TGTGCCAGCAGTTTTCTCGGGACAGGGCATAGCAATCAGCCCCAGCATTTT. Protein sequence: CASSFLGTGHSNQPQHF.

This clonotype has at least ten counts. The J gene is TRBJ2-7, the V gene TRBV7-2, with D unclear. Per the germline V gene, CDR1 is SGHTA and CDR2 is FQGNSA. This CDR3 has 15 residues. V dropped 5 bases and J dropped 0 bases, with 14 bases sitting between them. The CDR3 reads CASSKRVTFSYEQYF. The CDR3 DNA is TGTGCCAGCAGCAAAAGGGTAACGTTCTCCTACGAGCAGTACTTC.

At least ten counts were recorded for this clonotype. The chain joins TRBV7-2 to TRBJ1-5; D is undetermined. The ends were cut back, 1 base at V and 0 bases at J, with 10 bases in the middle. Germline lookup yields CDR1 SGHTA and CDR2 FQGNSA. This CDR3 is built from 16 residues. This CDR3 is CASSLGAVYSNQPQHF. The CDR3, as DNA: TGTGCCAGCAGCTTAGGGGCAGTCTATAGCAATCAGCCCCAGCATTTT.